This T cell receptor (beta chain) was obtained from a study of T cell responses to AZD1222 COVID-19 vaccine. The protocol was immunoSEQ multiplex PCR, while the TCRdb copy is restricted to in-frame clones and leaves out a portion. The sample holds some 130,000 clones, approximately 91% seen once. This CDR3 has 11 amino acids. The germline V gene has CDR1 DFQATT and CDR2 SNEGSKA (reference sequence). V lost 6 bases to trimming and J lost 11 bases; unmatched junction nucleotides: 6. The chain links TRBV20-1 to TRBJ1-5; 8 bases match TRBD1. Source: peripheral blood, taken on day 0 of AZD1222 vaccination. The receptor was derived from an adult in good health. The CDR3 bases are TGCAGTGCACCCGGGACAGGTACCCAGCATTTT. Its protein is CSAPGTGTQHF.